These T cell receptor beta chains were read from a single sample in a study of T cell changes during pregnancy in multiple sclerosis. Profiling relied on immunoSEQ multiplex PCR, and the TCRdb table lists in-frame clones only, not all of them. The sample contains about 70,000 clones, about 90% of which appear only once. The source material was peripheral blood, sampled after pregnancy. The receptors here all came from a female donor with multiple sclerosis, enrolled in a pregnancy study. CDR3s include the opening cysteine and the closing phenylalanine or tryptophan. The D gene is left open where the match is weak. A clone size is listed for some rows: how often the clone was seen (once, few, many), or a class if it is expanded.

j_call,v_call,d_call,clone_size,cdr3_nt,cdr3_aa
TRBJ2-1,TRBV25-1,TRBD2,-,TGTGCCAGCAGTGAAACGGGACTAGCGGGTAATTCCTACAATGAGCAGTTCTTC,CASSETGLAGNSYNEQFF
TRBJ1-1,TRBV5-1,-,-,TGCGCCAGCAGCTTGGCTCAGTGGGGGGGTTTCATGAACACTGAAGCTTTCTTT,CASSLAQWGGFMNTEAFF
TRBJ1-2,TRBV19,TRBD1,-,TGTGCCAGTAGTATACGGGAACAGGGGGCGCGTGGCTACACCTTC,CASSIREQGARGYTF
TRBJ2-1,TRBV6-4,TRBD2,-,TGTGCCAGCAGTGAGGTTTTAGCGGGAGCCCGGAAGGAGCAGTTCTTC,CASSEVLAGARKEQFF
TRBJ2-7,TRBV28,TRBD1,-,TGTGCCAGCATCCTTAGGACAGGGGCAAAGAACGAGCAGTACTTC,CASILRTGAKNEQYF
TRBJ2-1,TRBV11-2,-,once,TGTGCCAGCAGCCTCGACTATTACAATGAGCAGTTCTTC,CASSLDYYNEQFF
TRBJ1-5,TRBV28,-,-,TGTGCCAGCAGCCTGACAGAATCCAATCAGCCCCAGCATTTT,CASSLTESNQPQHF
TRBJ2-5,TRBV5-1,-,-,TGCGCCAGCAGCCCCGGGACAAAGGAAGAGACCCAGTACTTC,CASSPGTKEETQYF
TRBJ2-7,TRBV2,TRBD1,once,TGTGCCAGCAGTTTCCGGGACAGTTACGAGCAGTACTTC,CASSFRDSYEQYF
TRBJ1-1,TRBV7-9,-,-,TGTGCCAGCAGCTTGTCGACAGCGACTGAAGCTTTCTTT,CASSLSTATEAFF
TRBJ2-1,TRBV5-1,TRBD2,-,TGCGCCAGCAGCTTGTTGGCTAGCGGGAACAATGAGCAGTTCTTC,CASSLLASGNNEQFF
TRBJ1-2,TRBV5-5,-,once,TGTGCCAGCAGCTTGCTAGGGGCCGGGGGCTACACCTTC,CASSLLGAGGYTF
TRBJ1-2,TRBV2,TRBD1,-,TGTGCCAGCAGTGTCTCTCTAACCGGGACAGGGTTCTACACCTTC,CASSVSLTGTGFYTF
TRBJ2-7,TRBV10-3,TRBD1,once,TGTGCCATCAGTGAACAAAAGGGGACAGCCGACTCCTACGAGCAGTACTTC,CAISEQKGTADSYEQYF
TRBJ2-7,TRBV2,TRBD2,once,TGTGCCAGCAGAGGGACTAGCGGGACGGATTTGTACGAGCAGTACTTC,CASRGTSGTDLYEQYF
TRBJ1-3,TRBV9,-,-,TGTGCCAGCAGCGCTGGGGGGGACACCATATATTTT,CASSAGGDTIYF
TRBJ2-5,TRBV5-1,TRBD2,-,TGCGCCAGCAGCTTGGCTTTAGCGGGAGAAGAGACCCAGTACTTC,CASSLALAGEETQYF
TRBJ1-1,TRBV7-9,-,-,TGTGCCAGCAGACAGATATTGAACACTGAAGCTTTCTTT,CASRQILNTEAFF
TRBJ1-2,TRBV29-1,-,-,TGCAGCGTTGAAGATCTGCGAGGTTATGGCTACACCTTC,CSVEDLRGYGYTF
TRBJ2-5,TRBV5-1,TRBD2,-,TGCGCCAGCAGCCGGAAACAAAGCGGGGATCTCCGTCGAACCTACTTC,CASSRKQSGDLRRTYF
TRBJ1-2,TRBV6-5,-,-,TGTGCCAGCAGTTACTCGAGTAACAGGGCCTATGGCTACACCTTC,CASSYSSNRAYGYTF
TRBJ1-2,TRBV28,-,-,TGTGCCAGCCATCGGGGAAGGTTAGAGGATGGCTACACCTTC,CASHRGRLEDGYTF
TRBJ2-2,TRBV7-8,TRBD2,-,TGTGCCAGCAGCCCCCTCGGACTAGCGGAAGACACCGGGGAGCTGTTTTTT,CASSPLGLAEDTGELFF
TRBJ1-2,TRBV10-3,-,-,TGTGCCATCAGTGAGTCTGAGGGGCGGGGAGGATATGGCTACACCTTC,CAISESEGRGGYGYTF
TRBJ1-1,TRBV10-3,TRBD1,-,TGTGCCATCAGACAAACAGGGGGGGGGATGAACACTGAAGCTTTCTTT,CAIRQTGGGMNTEAFF
TRBJ1-2,TRBV7-9,-,-,TGTGCCAGCACCTCGACAGACGTGACCGACACCTTC,CASTSTDVTDTF
TRBJ1-2,TRBV19,TRBD1,-,TGTGCCAGTAGTAACCGGGACAGGGATTGGGATGGCTACACCTTC,CASSNRDRDWDGYTF
TRBJ2-5,TRBV18,-,-,TGTGCCAGCTCAGGACGCAGGGCGGAGACCCAGTACTTC,CASSGRRAETQYF
TRBJ1-4,TRBV30,TRBD1,-,TGTGCCTGGAGCACAGGGGGTTTTGAAAAACTGTTTTTT,CAWSTGGFEKLFF
TRBJ2-2,TRBV4-2,TRBD1,-,TGTGCCAGCAGCCATGGCACAGGGGCGAACACCGGGGAGCTGTTTTTT,CASSHGTGANTGELFF
TRBJ2-2,TRBV25-1,-,-,TGTGCCAGCAGGACAGGGAACACCGGGGAGCTGTTTTTT,CASRTGNTGELFF
TRBJ1-1,TRBV19,-,-,TGTGCCAGTAGTCCCGGCGGACAGTTCGAGAACACTGAAGCTTTCTTT,CASSPGGQFENTEAFF
TRBJ2-2,TRBV10-1,TRBD2,-,TGCGCCAGCAGTGAGACCGCGGGGGGGAGCACCGGGGAGCTGTTTTTT,CASSETAGGSTGELFF
TRBJ1-1,TRBV19,-,-,TGTGCCAGTAGGACAGCGAACACTGAAGCTTTCTTT,CASRTANTEAFF
TRBJ2-7,TRBV25-1,TRBD2,once,TGTGCCAGCAGTGGGTGGAGCGGGGTCTCCTACGAGCAGTACTTC,CASSGWSGVSYEQYF
TRBJ1-4,TRBV4-3,-,once,TGCGCCAGCAGCCAAGATCAGGGGCAACCGACAACTAATGAAAAACTGTTTTTT,CASSQDQGQPTTNEKLFF
TRBJ2-2,TRBV4-1,TRBD2,-,TGCGCCAGCAGCCCAAACCCGGGACTACACACCGGGGAGCTGTTTTTT,CASSPNPGLHTGELFF
TRBJ1-3,TRBV5-1,TRBD1,-,TGCGCCAGCGGCAAGACAGGGGCTGGAAACACCATATATTTT,CASGKTGAGNTIYF
TRBJ2-7,TRBV5-1,TRBD2,-,TGCGCCAGCAGCACGAAAGGAGCGGGATCCGCCCGGGCCTACGAGCAGTACTTC,CASSTKGAGSARAYEQYF
TRBJ1-4,TRBV27,-,once,TGTGCCAGCAGGCACCCCAGGGCAACTAATGAAAAACTGTTTTTT,CASRHPRATNEKLFF
TRBJ2-7,TRBV7-9,TRBD1,-,TGTGCCAGCAGCAGACAGGGGGCGAGTTACGAGCAGTACTTC,CASSRQGASYEQYF
TRBJ2-1,TRBV29-1,TRBD1,-,TGCAGCGTTGCGACAGGGGCGACCTACAATGAGCAGTTCTTC,CSVATGATYNEQFF
TRBJ2-5,TRBV7-3,-,-,TGTGCCAGCAGCTTTTCCGGGACTGAAGAGACCCAGTACTTC,CASSFSGTEETQYF
TRBJ2-7,TRBV11-2,TRBD2,-,TGTGCCAGCAGCTTAGTTCCTAGCGGGGACGAGCAGTACTTC,CASSLVPSGDEQYF
TRBJ2-5,TRBV4-1,TRBD1,-,TGCGCCAGCAGCCAAGCGGACAGGGGAACAGAGACCCAGTACTTC,CASSQADRGTETQYF